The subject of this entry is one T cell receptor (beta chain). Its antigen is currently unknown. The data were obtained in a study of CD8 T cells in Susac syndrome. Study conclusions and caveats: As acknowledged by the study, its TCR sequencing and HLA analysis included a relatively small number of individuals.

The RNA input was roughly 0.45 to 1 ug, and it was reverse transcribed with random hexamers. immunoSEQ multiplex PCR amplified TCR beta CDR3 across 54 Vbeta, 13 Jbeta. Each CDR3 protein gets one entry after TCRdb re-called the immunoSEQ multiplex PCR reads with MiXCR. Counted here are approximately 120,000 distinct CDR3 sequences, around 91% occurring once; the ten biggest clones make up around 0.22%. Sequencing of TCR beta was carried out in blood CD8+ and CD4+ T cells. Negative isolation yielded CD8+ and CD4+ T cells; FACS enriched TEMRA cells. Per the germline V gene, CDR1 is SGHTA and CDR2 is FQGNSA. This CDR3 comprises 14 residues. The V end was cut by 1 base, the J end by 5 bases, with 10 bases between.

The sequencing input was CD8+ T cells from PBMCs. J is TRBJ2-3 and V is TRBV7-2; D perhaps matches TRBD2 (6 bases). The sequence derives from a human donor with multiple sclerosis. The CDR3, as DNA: TGTGCCAGCAGCTTAGTAGCGGAGTTAGATACGCAGTATTTT. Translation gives CASSLVAELDTQYF.